This paragraph reports one TCR beta chain. Original data processing: Quantification of nucleated cells was approximated via reference gene primer amplification. Method: immunoSEQ multiplex PCR; TCRdb's copy keeps in-frame clones and lacks some. V, J and clone size are taken as reported in that table, and D and trimming were inferred from the DNA itself. In the table there are more than 300,000 clones, around nine tenths of which are singletons. Seattle participants joined during active infection and were tracked over time. V shed 2 bases, J shed 6 bases, and the junction held 3 bases outside the gene matches. CDR3 length equals 14 residues. Germline V gene data show CDR1 as MNHEY and CDR2 as SMNVEV (reference sequence). The sample is drawn from a study of blood T cell repertoires in COVID-19. Study as a whole: Collection of acute and convalescent COVID-19 samples took place in the United States, Italy and Spain. The cDNA or gDNA used as material had been derived from T cells, B-cell-depleted T cells, or PBMCs.

This chain uses TRBV27 with TRBJ2-2, with TRBD2 matching over 7 bases. This clonotype was sampled from a woman aged 70 to 79 with COVID-19, enrolled during active disease. The sequenced sample consisted of peripheral blood. The CDR3 nucleotides are TGTGCCAGCAGTTTACCGGGGAGGGCCGGGGAGCTGTTTTTT. The encoded protein is CASSLPGRAGELFF.